The 17 T cell receptor beta chains below come from one sample, sequenced in a study of T cells in Graves' hyperthyroidism and ophthalmopathy (dated by TCRdb to between 2019 and 2020). Library generation was performed with multiplex PCR. The data were produced on an Illumina HiSeq 2000. Amplification of TCR beta CDR3 regions was carried out from RNA transcripts. For the first round of RT-PCR on the TCR CDR3, the HTBI primer set was used together with the Qiagen OneStep RT-PCR kit. In TCRdb, the public reads were trimmed at Q25 with fastp and aligned with MiXCR, with productive beta chains retained. Each record represents a unique CDR3 protein, reported with the most common genes and DNA among its rows. For this sample the table gives 500,000 to 800,000 distinct CDR3 sequences, of which 40% to 55% were detected only once. The ten top clones hold approximately 7.2% of the sample. The specimen sequenced was peripheral blood or thyroid tissue (not recorded which). These receptors came from an adult man with Graves' disease, either hyperthyroidism or ophthalmopathy (not recorded which).

The chain uses TRBV7-2 and TRBJ2-7; no clear D. CDR1 is SGHTA and CDR2 is FQGNSA in the germline V gene. The CDR3 is 12 amino acids. V lost 1 base, J lost 5 bases, and 6 bases lay in between. The CDR3 loop reads CASSLGGHEQYF. The CDR3 coding sequence is TGTGCCAGCAGCTTAGGCGGCCACGAGCAGTACTTC. The full variable domain, with the rest looked up from reference TRBV7-2 and TRBJ2-7, is GAGVSQSPSNKVTEKGKDVELRCDPISGHTALYWYRQSLGQGLEFLIYFQGNSAPDKSGLPSDRFSAERTGGSVSTLTIQRTQQEDSAVYLCASSLGGHEQYFGPGTRLTVT.

Concerning this clonotype: With a much larger clone just one base away, this may be a read error. The chain combines TRBV7-9 with TRBJ1-5; D possibly corresponds to TRBD1 (6 bases). The ends were cut back, 5 bases at V and 7 bases at J, with 12 bases in the middle. Germline CDR1 is SEHNR and CDR2 is FQNEAQ (reference sequence). The CDR3 spans 13 residues. CDR3 in amino acids: CASSQQGEQPQHF. CDR3 nucleotides: TGTGCCAGCAGCCAACAGGGAGAACAGCCCCAGCATTTT. Full variable domain (outside the CDR3, taken from reference TRBV7-9 and TRBJ1-5): DTGVSQNPRHKITKRGQNVTFRCDPISEHNRLYWYRQTLGQGPEFLTYFQNEAQLEKSRLLSDRFSAERPKGSFSTLEIQRTEQGDSAMYLCASSQQGEQPQHFGDGTRLSIL.

This clonotype has ten or more counts. This chain uses TRBV7-9 with TRBJ1-1, with D hard to call. Germline V gene sequence: CDR1 SEHNR, CDR2 FQNEAQ (reference sequence). The length of the CDR3 is 11 residues. V shed 4 bases and J shed 6 bases, with 6 bases lying between them. DNA of the CDR3: TGTGCCAGCAGCTCTAGGCCTGAAGCTTTCTTT. Its translation: CASSSRPEAFF.

This clonotype was counted between two and nine times. The V and J genes are TRBV6-5 and TRBJ1-1; the match to TRBD1 covers 8 bases. The CDR3 spans 14 residues. CDR1 MNHEY and CDR2 SVGAGI come from the germline V gene. The V gene end was trimmed by 5 bases and the J gene end by 7 bases; junction bases not matched to a gene: 9. CDR3 residues: CASSNQGATGEAFF. The CDR3 DNA reads as TGTGCCAGCAGTAATCAGGGGGCGACCGGTGAAGCTTTCTTT.

This clonotype has just one count. A read error may account for a junction end that differs from germline. The chain couples TRBV15 to TRBJ1-2; D gene ambiguous. Germline V gene sequence: CDR1 LNHNV, CDR2 YYDKDF (reference sequence). CDR3 length equals 17 residues. The CDR3 reads CAASRFRDSRVVYGYTF. CDR3 nucleotide sequence: TGTGCCGCCAGCAGATTCCGAGACTCGAGGGTAGTGTATGGCTACACCTTC.

This chain connects TRBV14 to TRBJ2-7; 13 nucleotides match TRBD2. Germline lookup yields CDR1 SGHDN and CDR2 FVKESK. The trim removed 1 base at V and 8 bases at J, leaving 5 bases unmatched. CDR3 length: 15 amino acids. The CDR3 region is CASSQGRTSGSKQYF. The CDR3 DNA follows: TGTGCCAGCAGCCAAGGCCGGACTAGCGGGAGTAAGCAGTACTTC.

This clonotype has more than one count but fewer than ten. The chain has TRBV5-1 and TRBJ2-3; D is ambiguous. Trimming removed 5 bases from V and 0 bases from J, with 10 bases in between. CDR1 SGHRS and CDR2 YFSETQ come from the germline V gene. This CDR3 has 14 amino acids. CDR3 nucleotide sequence: TGCGCCAGCAGTCAATCGGTGAGCACAGATACGCAGTATTTT. Translating gives CASSQSVSTDTQYF. Full variable domain (missing parts from reference TRBV5-1 and TRBJ2-3): KAGVTQTPRYLIKTRGQQVTLSCSPISGHRSVSWYQQTPGQGLQFLFEYFSETQRNKGNFPGRFSGRQFSNSRSEMNVSTLELGDSALYLCASSQSVSTDTQYFGPGTRLTVL.

The chain employs TRBV2 and TRBJ2-7, with D perhaps matching TRBD2 (6 bases). The CDR3 has 12 residues. Germline CDR1 and CDR2: SNHLY and FYNNEI. V lost 7 bases and J lost 3, with 10 bases in between. In DNA, the CDR3 is TGTGCCAGCACGCAGGAGGGCTACGAGCAGTACTTC. Its protein is CASTQEGYEQYF.

This clonotype was seen a handful of times. V gene TRBV24-1 combines with J gene TRBJ2-7; 13 bases agree with TRBD2. The CDR3 has 17 residues. With 2 bases clipped from V and 3 bases from J, the junction kept 6 bases outside the gene matches. CDR1 is KGHDR, CDR2 SFDVKD, per germline. DNA of the CDR3: TGTGCCACCAGTGATTCGACTAGCGGGAGGCGTAACTACGAGCAGTACTTC. This encodes CATSDSTSGRRNYEQYF.

This clonotype was observed at least ten times. The chain joins TRBV6-1 to TRBJ1-6; D is undetermined. CDR1 is MNHNS and CDR2 is SASEGT in the germline V gene. The CDR3 spans 12 residues. The germline V and J ends were trimmed by 3 bases and 7 bases, with 4 bases remaining between them. The CDR3 nucleotides read TGTGCCAGCAGTGATTGGAATTCACCCCTCCACTTT. Protein sequence: CASSDWNSPLHF.

This clonotype was recorded a few times. J is TRBJ2-7 and V is TRBV20-1; D is perhaps TRBD1 or TRBD2 (5 bases each). The length of the CDR3 is 15 residues. Trimming took off 0 bases at V and 4 bases at J, with 16 bases between the two ends. The germline CDR1 and CDR2 sequences are DFQATT and SNEGSKA (reference sequence). The DNA for the CDR3 is TGCAGTGCTAGAGATCTTGGGACGGGTGGGTACGAGCAGTACTTC. It yields the protein CSARDLGTGGYEQYF.

The sample holds one count of this clonotype. The chain combines TRBV7-2 with TRBJ2-5; no firm D call. This CDR3 spans 13 amino acids. CDR1 is SGHTA and CDR2 is FQGNSA in the germline V gene. V dropped 1 base and J dropped 5 bases, with 8 bases sitting between them. CDR3 nucleotide sequence: TGTGCCAGCAGCTTAGATCTTGGCGAGACCCAGTACTTC. Protein product: CASSLDLGETQYF.

The chain recombines TRBV12-3 or TRBV12-4 with TRBJ1-5; TRBD1 matches at 10 bases. The CDR3 loop spans 17 amino acids. For the CDR3, the DNA is TGTGCTAGTGCCATCGGGACAGGGGTAAATAGCAATCAGCCCCAGCATTTT. It yields the protein CASAIGTGVNSNQPQHF.

The chain joins TRBV19 to TRBJ2-7; D not resolved. The CDR3 is 15 residues long. V lost 3 bases and J lost 3, with 15 bases in between. Germline V gene data show CDR1 as LNHDA and CDR2 as SQIVND (reference sequence). The CDR3 DNA is TGTGCCAGTAGTATCTCCGGCACACCCCGCTACGAGCAGTACTTC. Translating gives CASSISGTPRYEQYF.

This clonotype was seen many times. The chain links TRBV10-3 to TRBJ2-7; 11 positions match TRBD1. Germline-derived CDR1 and CDR2 are ENHRY and SYGVKD. This CDR3 contains 14 residues. V dropped 7 bases and J dropped 7; count of bases not matched to a gene: 9. The CDR3 DNA follows: TGTGCCATCAATGTAGGGACAGGGGGGAGTGAGCAGTACTTC. As protein: CAINVGTGGSEQYF.

CDR3 DNA: TGCAGTGGCGGGATGGGGGGCCAGCCCCAGCATTTT. Protein sequence: CSGGMGGQPQHF. The gene calls are TRBV20-1 and TRBJ1-5; D is perhaps TRBD1 (6 bases). Germline CDR1 DFQATT, CDR2 SNEGSKA (reference sequence). This CDR3 is 12 amino acids long. Trimming took off 7 bases at V and 7 bases at J, with 14 bases between the two ends.

The V call is TRBV29-1, the J call TRBJ2-7; 7 bases fit TRBD2. The CDR3 consists of 13 residues. The germline V gene encodes CDR1 SQVTM and CDR2 ANQGSEA. J lost 0 bases, V lost 8 bases, and 7 bases had no gene match. CDR3 in DNA: TGCAGCTTATGGCGGGAGAGCTCCTACGAGCAGTACTTC. Translation: CSLWRESSYEQYF.